The present T cell receptor beta chain was sequenced within a study of naive CD8 T cells in extremely preterm neonates. On the study more broadly: Reported adult age range differs: about 23-55 years versus roughly 18-55 years. Study-level results: Compared with all age groups, preterm neonates showed less repertoire richness. Compared with older groups, preterm CDR3s were shorter, with fewer N additions and less trimming.

The protocol was immunoSEQ multiplex PCR, while the TCRdb copy is restricted to in-frame clones and leaves out a portion. This sample has fewer than 6,500 clones, with 95% to 98% found just once. Trimming cost V 4 bases and J 6 bases; bases outside gene matches: 9. Germline CDR1 SGDLS, CDR2 YYNGEE. This CDR3 comprises 15 residues. Worth noting for this clone: Its specificity is unknown.

Healthy nonsmoking adults and healthy children aged roughly 16-60 months donated peripheral blood. The sample taken for sequencing was naive CD8+ T cells from blood. This sequence was found in a human donor in good health. The rearrangement links TRBV9 to TRBJ2-1; 8 bases match TRBD2. As DNA, the CDR3 is TGTGCCAGCAGCCCAGAGGGACTAGTGGCCAATGAGCAGTTCTTC. It encodes CASSPEGLVANEQFF.